A single sample gave rise to the 12 T cell receptor beta chains below, sequenced in a study of glioma-infiltrating T cells. Amplification of TCR alpha and beta CDR3 regions from RNA used iRepertoire nested multiplex PCR. From the multiplex PCR reads, TCRdb called clonotypes with MiXCR, one entry per CDR3 protein. This table holds more than 85,000 distinct CDR3 sequences, approximately 26% found once. Sequenced input: glioma tissue, nonneoplastic brain tissue, or PBMCs (not recorded which). The receptors shown here come from a human donor with low-grade glioma or glioblastoma, undergoing nonglioma brain surgery, or in good health (not recorded which).

For this clonotype: A clone one base away is much larger, so this may be a read error. The chain recombines TRBV7-2 with TRBJ2-7; 10 nucleotides line up with TRBD1. CDR3 size: 15 residues. The germline CDR1 and CDR2 sequences are SGHTA and FQGNSA. J gave up 2 bases and V 9 bases, and 10 bases lay outside the gene matches. The DNA of the CDR3 is TGTGCCAGACGGCGGGACAGGGGAGAAACCTACGAGCAGTACTTC. Protein product: CARRRDRGETYEQYF.

This clonotype was observed a handful of times. This rearrangement joins TRBV5-1 to TRBJ1-2; D not certain. The V gene lost 0 bases and the J gene lost 2 bases, with 8 bases spanning the gap. The length of the CDR3 is 14 residues. Germline values: CDR1 SGHRS, CDR2 YFSETQ. CDR3 protein: CASSLEGRNYGYTF. As DNA, the CDR3 is TGCGCCAGCAGCTTGGAAGGGAGGAACTATGGCTACACCTTC.

Note on this clonotype: One end of the junction fails to match germline, which may point to a read error. The rearrangement joins TRBV20-1 to TRBJ1-6; D is uncertain. CDR1 DFQATT and CDR2 SNEGSKA come from the germline V gene (reference sequence). This CDR3 comprises 14 residues. The CDR3 spells CNASHAAYNSPLHF. In DNA form, the CDR3 reads TGCAATGCTAGCCACGCAGCTTATAATTCACCCCTCCACTTT.

The sample holds many counts of this clonotype. The genes are TRBV5-4 and TRBJ2-7; the D gene is possibly TRBD1 (5 bases). The CDR3 covers 15 residues. The germline gives CDR1 SGHNT, CDR2 YYREEE (reference sequence). V was pared by 0 bases and J by 4 bases, with 14 bases between. DNA of the CDR3: TGTGCCAGCAGCTTGGTGGACAATACCCTTTACGAGCAGTACTTC. Translation: CASSLVDNTLYEQYF.

In its sample, this clonotype was seen many times. The rearrangement joins TRBV5-4 to TRBJ2-7; 10 nucleotides agree with TRBD1. Losses at the gene ends were 5 bases for V and 4 bases for J; bases not matched to a gene: 3. Germline CDR1 SGHNT, CDR2 YYREEE (reference sequence). The CDR3 runs 13 residues. The chain's CDR3 is CASRGQGSYEQYF. The CDR3 DNA reads as TGTGCCAGCAGGGGACAGGGGAGTTACGAGCAGTACTTC.

This clonotype was detected many times. The chain employs TRBV20-1 and TRBJ2-7; possible D gene TRBD2, 5 bases. The V end lost 3 bases, the J end lost 0 bases, and 18 bases lay between the germline ends. From germline, CDR1 is DFQATT and CDR2 SNEGSKA (reference sequence). This CDR3 is 16 amino acids long. This CDR3 is CSASVSRTGNSYEQYF. DNA for the CDR3: TGCAGTGCTAGTGTGTCCAGGACGGGAAACTCCTACGAGCAGTACTTC.

This clonotype showed up many times. The chain carries TRBV7-2 and TRBJ2-1; D possibly uses TRBD1 or TRBD2 (5 bases each). V was trimmed by 3 bases and J by 7 bases, leaving 16 bases between them. Looked up from germline, CDR1 is SGHTA and CDR2 is FQGNSA. The CDR3 runs 15 residues. The CDR3 here is CASSFGAISGNEQFF. CDR3 nucleotides: TGTGCCAGCAGCTTTGGGGCGATCTCGGGAAATGAGCAGTTCTTC.

This clonotype has at least ten counts. Mismatch with germline at one junction end may stem from a read error. The chain is built from TRBV5-4 and TRBJ1-3; 10 bases map to TRBD1. The germline V gene encodes CDR1 SGHNT and CDR2 YYREEE (reference sequence). The CDR3 contains 14 residues. The CDR3 reads CASSSGQGGFYITF. The CDR3 coding sequence is TGTGCCAGCAGCTCTGGACAGGGGGGCTTCTACATCACGTTT.

This clonotype was counted ten times or more. The V and J genes are TRBV28 and TRBJ1-1; the D gene is possibly TRBD1 (5 bases). Deletions cut 6 bases from V and 5 bases from J, with 13 bases between. The CDR3 has 13 amino acids. Germline values: CDR1 MDHEN, CDR2 SYDVKM. CDR3 region: CASSRGVYTEAFF. CDR3 DNA: TGTGCCAGCAGCCGGGGGGTGTATACTGAAGCTTTCTTT.

In this sample, this clonotype turned up a few times. V is TRBV5-1 and J is TRBJ2-1; 7 bases map to TRBD2. The CDR3 extends over 14 amino acids. J was trimmed by 7 bases and V by 4 bases; bases with no gene match: 8. The germline V gene has CDR1 SGHRS and CDR2 YFSETQ. The CDR3 coding sequence is TGCGCCAGCAGCGGCGGGGGTCCCCTAAATGAGCAGTTCTTC. Amino acid sequence: CASSGGGPLNEQFF.

The rearrangement links TRBV3-1 to TRBJ2-7; D is unresolved. The CDR3 is 14 amino acids. From germline, CDR1 is LGHDT and CDR2 YNNKEL (reference sequence). The germline V and J ends were trimmed by 1 base and 0 bases, with 7 bases remaining between them. The CDR3 coding sequence is TGTGCCAGCAGCCAAGGACACCTCTCCTACGAGCAGTACTTC. Its protein product is CASSQGHLSYEQYF.

On this clonotype: The junction differs from germline at one of its ends, possibly a read error. The chain uses TRBV24-1 and TRBJ2-7; 8 positions agree with TRBD2. CDR1 and CDR2 (germline): KGHDR, SFDVKD. This CDR3 has 17 amino acids. Here the CDR3 reads CATSDTPGGRRSCEQYF. CDR3 nucleotide sequence: TGTGCCACCAGTGACACACCGGGAGGGCGTCGATCCTGCGAGCAGTACTTC.